The 11 T cell receptor beta chains listed next were all sequenced from one sample in a study of beta chain features in type 1 diabetes. Expressed TCRB transcripts got sequenced, as all isolated RNA was reverse transcribed. Some clones are missing from TCRdb's copy, which holds only in-frame ones; the method was immunoSEQ multiplex PCR. The repertoire holds about 290,000 clones, with roughly 8% as singletons. Sample: central memory CD4+ T cells from blood. All receptors come from a woman aged 18-29 years in good health.

This clone has only a few counts. The rearrangement uses TRBV5-5 and TRBJ2-7, with 7 bases fitting TRBD2. The V gene end was trimmed by 2 bases and the J gene end by 6 bases; junction bases not matched to a gene: 8. Germline CDR1 and CDR2: SGHKS and YYEKEE (reference sequence). The CDR3 totals 14 residues. CDR3 sequence: CASSFSLSGFEQYF. CDR3 in DNA: TGTGCCAGCAGCTTTTCGCTTAGCGGGTTCGAGCAGTACTTC.

This clone was counted ten times or more. The chain combines TRBV25-1 with TRBJ2-5; 7 bases match TRBD1. Germline loops: CDR1 MGHDK, CDR2 SYGVNS. Unmatched junction bases numbered 14, after V lost 6 bases and J lost 1 base. The CDR3 spans 17 residues. CDR3 DNA sequence: TGTGCCAGCAGACCGACCTTGACAGGGAGTTCCCAAGAGACCCAGTACTTC. This gives the protein CASRPTLTGSSQETQYF. The whole variable domain, filled in from reference TRBV25-1 and TRBJ2-5, reads EADIYQTPRYLVIGTGKKITLECSQTMGHDKMYWYQQDPGMELHLIHYSYGVNSTEKGDLSSESTVSRIRTEHFPLTLESARPSHTSQYLCASRPTLTGSSQETQYFGPGTRLLVL.

The CDR3 DNA reads as TGTGCCTGGAGTCCTAGGCGGCCGGGACTAGGTACCTACGAGCAGTACTTC. Its protein product is CAWSPRRPGLGTYEQYF. The chain joins TRBV30 to TRBJ2-7, with 8 bases aligning to TRBD2. The CDR3 runs to 17 residues. CDR1 is GTSNPN, CDR2 SVGIG, per germline (reference sequence). After removal of 2 bases from V and 2 bases from J, the junction contained 14 bases not matched to a gene.

This clone was seen a handful of times. The rearrangement links TRBV30 to TRBJ2-5; TRBD1 agrees at 7 bases. The CDR3 is 14 amino acids. V lost 3 bases, J lost 5 bases, and 9 bases stayed unmatched. CDR1 and CDR2 (germline): GTSNPN, SVGIG (reference sequence). CDR3 DNA sequence: TGTGCCTGGAGACAGGGCAGGGGGTGGGAGACCCAGTACTTC. This encodes CAWRQGRGWETQYF.

This clone was detected only a few times. The rearrangement links TRBV28 to TRBJ2-1, with 7 nucleotides matching TRBD2. Unmatched junction bases numbered 13, after V lost 8 bases and J lost 12 bases. Germline V gene sequence: CDR1 MDHEN, CDR2 SYDVKM. The CDR3 runs to 13 residues. Written as DNA, the CDR3 is TGTGCCAGCCAAACGGGCGGGGGAAAGGGGCAGTTCTTC. It codes for CASQTGGGKGQFF.

This clone was picked up a small number of times. The chain recombines TRBV18 with TRBJ1-6, with TRBD1 matching over 8 bases. J lost 7 bases, V lost 3 bases, and 2 bases had no gene match. Germline CDR1 is KGHSH and CDR2 is LQKENI. The CDR3 consists of 14 residues. CDR3 nucleotides: TGTGCCAGCTCACCGGACAGGGAAAATTCACCCCTCCACTTT. It encodes CASSPDRENSPLHF.

This clone was observed a handful of times. The chain couples TRBV6-4 to TRBJ2-1; no definite D call. Germline V gives CDR1 MRHNA, CDR2 SNTAGT. Trimming took off 7 bases at V and 6 bases at J, with 13 bases between the two ends. CDR3 length: 13 amino acids. In nucleotides, the CDR3 is TGTGCCAGCACCCGAGAAGAAGGCAATGAGCAGTTCTTC. Its translation is CASTREEGNEQFF.

The rearrangement uses TRBV5-4 and TRBJ2-5; D is possibly TRBD1 (6 bases). This CDR3 is built from 14 residues. V was pared by 2 bases and J by 1 base, with 9 bases between. Germline values: CDR1 SGHNT, CDR2 YYREEE (reference sequence). CDR3 in amino acids: CASSLGQIQETQYF. In nucleotides, the CDR3 is TGTGCCAGCAGCTTAGGACAGATCCAAGAGACCCAGTACTTC.

This clone was detected only a few times. The genes are TRBV27 and TRBJ2-5; maybe TRBD2 (5 bases). Between the trimmed V and J ends, which lost 5 bases and 1 base, there was a span of 11 bases. CDR3 length equals 14 residues. CDR1 and CDR2 from the germline V gene are MNHEY and SMNVEV (reference sequence). This chain's CDR3 is CASSRGGFQETQYF. The CDR3 nucleotides are TGTGCCAGCAGTAGAGGCGGGTTCCAAGAGACCCAGTACTTC.

J is TRBJ1-6 and V is TRBV2; tentatively, D is TRBD1 (6 bases). The V end lost 0 bases, the J end lost 6 bases, and 9 bases lay between the germline ends. Germline V gene sequence: CDR1 SNHLY, CDR2 FYNNEI. There are 15 residues in the CDR3. The chain's CDR3 is CASSEARTANSPLHF. In DNA, the CDR3 is TGTGCCAGCAGTGAAGCGCGGACAGCTAATTCACCCCTCCACTTT.

The V and J genes are TRBV30 and TRBJ2-1; 10 bases map to TRBD2. The CDR3 has 15 residues. J was trimmed by 0 bases and V by 3 bases; bases with no gene match: 2. In germline, CDR1 is GTSNPN, CDR2 SVGIG (reference sequence). CDR3 bases: TGTGCCTGGAGGGTAGCGGGGGGCTCCTACAATGAGCAGTTCTTC. This sequence encodes CAWRVAGGSYNEQFF.